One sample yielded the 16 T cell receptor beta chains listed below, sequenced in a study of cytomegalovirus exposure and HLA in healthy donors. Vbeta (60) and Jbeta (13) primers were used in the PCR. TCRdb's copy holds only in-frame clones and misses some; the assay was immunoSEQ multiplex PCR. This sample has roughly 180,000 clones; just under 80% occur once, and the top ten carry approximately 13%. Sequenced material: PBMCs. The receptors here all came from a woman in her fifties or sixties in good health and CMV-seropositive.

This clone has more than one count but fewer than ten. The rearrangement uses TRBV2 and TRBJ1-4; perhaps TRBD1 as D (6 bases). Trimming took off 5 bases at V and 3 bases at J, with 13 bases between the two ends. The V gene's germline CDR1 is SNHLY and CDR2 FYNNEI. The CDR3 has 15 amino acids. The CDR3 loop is CASSNRAVANEKLFF. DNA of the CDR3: TGTGCCAGCAGTAACAGGGCGGTGGCTAATGAAAAACTGTTTTTT.

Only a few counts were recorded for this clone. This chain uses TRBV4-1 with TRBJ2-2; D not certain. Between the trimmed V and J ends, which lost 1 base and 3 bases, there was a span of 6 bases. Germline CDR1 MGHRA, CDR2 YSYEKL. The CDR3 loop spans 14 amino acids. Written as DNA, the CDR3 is TGCGCCAGCAGCCAAGGAGAATACACCGGGGAGCTGTTTTTT. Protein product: CASSQGEYTGELFF.

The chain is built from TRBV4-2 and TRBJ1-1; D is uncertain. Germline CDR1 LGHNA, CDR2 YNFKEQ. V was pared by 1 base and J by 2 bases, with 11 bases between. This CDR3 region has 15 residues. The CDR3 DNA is TGTGCCAGCAGCCAAGCGGGTCTGCTTAACACTGAAGCTTTCTTT. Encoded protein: CASSQAGLLNTEAFF.

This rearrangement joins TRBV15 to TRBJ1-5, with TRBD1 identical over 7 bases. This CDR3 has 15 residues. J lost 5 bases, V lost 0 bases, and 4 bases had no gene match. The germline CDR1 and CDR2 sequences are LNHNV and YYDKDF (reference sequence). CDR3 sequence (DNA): TGTGCCACCAGCAGAGACAGGGGGAGGTATCAGCCCCAGCATTTT. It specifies CATSRDRGRYQPQHF.

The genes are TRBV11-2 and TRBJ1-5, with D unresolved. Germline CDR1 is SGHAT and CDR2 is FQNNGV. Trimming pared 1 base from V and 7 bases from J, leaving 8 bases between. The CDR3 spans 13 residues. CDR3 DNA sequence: TGTGCCAGCAGCTTAGGGGAGAGGCAGCCCCAGCATTTT. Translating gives CASSLGERQPQHF.

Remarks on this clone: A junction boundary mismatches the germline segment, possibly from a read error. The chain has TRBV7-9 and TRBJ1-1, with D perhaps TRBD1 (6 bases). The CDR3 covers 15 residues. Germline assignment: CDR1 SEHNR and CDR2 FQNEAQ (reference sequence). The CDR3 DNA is TGTTCCAGCAGCTCAGGGGTAGGGTCGGACACTGAAGCTTTCTTT. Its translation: CSSSSGVGSDTEAFF.

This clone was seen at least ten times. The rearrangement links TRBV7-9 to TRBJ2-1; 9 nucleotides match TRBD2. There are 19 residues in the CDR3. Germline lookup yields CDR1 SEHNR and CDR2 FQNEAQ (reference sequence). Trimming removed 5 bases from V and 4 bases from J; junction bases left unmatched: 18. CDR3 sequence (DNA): TGTGCCAGCAGCCCCTCGGGACTAGCCCACCCCTTATCATACAATGAGCAGTTCTTC. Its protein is CASSPSGLAHPLSYNEQFF.

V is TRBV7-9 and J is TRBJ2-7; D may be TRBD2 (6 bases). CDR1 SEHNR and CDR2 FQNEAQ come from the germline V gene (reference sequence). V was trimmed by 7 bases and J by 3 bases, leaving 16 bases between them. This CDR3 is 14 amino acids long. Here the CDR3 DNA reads TGTGCCAGCAACATAGGAGGGGCGGACTACGAGCAGTACTTC. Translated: CASNIGGADYEQYF.

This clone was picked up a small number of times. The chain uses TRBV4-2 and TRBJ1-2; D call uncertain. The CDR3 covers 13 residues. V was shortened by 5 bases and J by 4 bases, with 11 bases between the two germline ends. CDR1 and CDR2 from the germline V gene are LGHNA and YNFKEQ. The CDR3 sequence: CASSEGQVYGYTF. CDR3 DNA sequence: TGTGCCAGCAGCGAAGGGCAGGTCTATGGCTACACCTTC.

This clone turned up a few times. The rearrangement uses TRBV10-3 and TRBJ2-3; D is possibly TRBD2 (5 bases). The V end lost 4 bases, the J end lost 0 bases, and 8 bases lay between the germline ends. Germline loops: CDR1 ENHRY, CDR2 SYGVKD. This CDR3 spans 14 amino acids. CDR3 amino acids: CAISGGASTDTQYF. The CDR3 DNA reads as TGTGCCATCAGTGGGGGAGCTAGCACAGATACGCAGTATTTT.

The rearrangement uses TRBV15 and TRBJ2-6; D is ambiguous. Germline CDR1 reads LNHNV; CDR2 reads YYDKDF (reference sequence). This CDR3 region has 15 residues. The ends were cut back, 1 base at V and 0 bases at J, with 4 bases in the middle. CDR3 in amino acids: CATSRGSSGANVLTF. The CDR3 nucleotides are TGTGCCACCAGCAGAGGCAGCTCTGGGGCCAACGTCCTGACTTTC.

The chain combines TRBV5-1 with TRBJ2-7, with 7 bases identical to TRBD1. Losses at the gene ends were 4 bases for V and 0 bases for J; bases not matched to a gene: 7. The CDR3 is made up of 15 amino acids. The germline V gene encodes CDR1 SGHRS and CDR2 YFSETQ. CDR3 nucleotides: TGCGCCAGCAGCCTTATAGGACAGGACTCCTACGAGCAGTACTTC. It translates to CASSLIGQDSYEQYF.

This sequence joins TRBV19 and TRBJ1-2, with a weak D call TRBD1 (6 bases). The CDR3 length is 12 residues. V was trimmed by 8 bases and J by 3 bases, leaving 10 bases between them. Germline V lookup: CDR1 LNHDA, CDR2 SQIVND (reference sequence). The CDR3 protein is CASHRVDYGYTF. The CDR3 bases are TGTGCCAGTCACAGGGTTGACTATGGCTACACCTTC.

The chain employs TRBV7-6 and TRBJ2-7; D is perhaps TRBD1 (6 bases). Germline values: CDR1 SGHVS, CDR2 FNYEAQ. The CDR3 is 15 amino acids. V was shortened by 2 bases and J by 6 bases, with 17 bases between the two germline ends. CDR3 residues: CASSLLQGKQREQYF. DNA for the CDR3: TGTGCCAGCAGCTTACTCCAGGGGAAGCAGCGCGAGCAGTACTTC.

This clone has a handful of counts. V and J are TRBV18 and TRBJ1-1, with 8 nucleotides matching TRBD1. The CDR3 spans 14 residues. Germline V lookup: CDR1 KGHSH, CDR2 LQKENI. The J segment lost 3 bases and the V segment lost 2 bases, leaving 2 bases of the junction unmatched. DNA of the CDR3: TGTGCCAGCTCACCAATACAGGGGGACACTGAAGCTTTCTTT. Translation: CASSPIQGDTEAFF. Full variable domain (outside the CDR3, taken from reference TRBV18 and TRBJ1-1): NAGVMQNPRHLVRRRGQEARLRCSPMKGHSHVYWYRQLPEEGLKFMVYLQKENIIDESGMPKERFSAEFPKEGPSILRIQQVVRGDSAAYFCASSPIQGDTEAFFGQGTRLTVV.

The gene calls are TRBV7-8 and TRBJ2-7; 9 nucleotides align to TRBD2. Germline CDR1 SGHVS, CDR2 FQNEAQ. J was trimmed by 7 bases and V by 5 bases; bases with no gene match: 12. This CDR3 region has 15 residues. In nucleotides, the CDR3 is TGTGCCAGCAGCCCTCTAGCGGGGCGGGGTTGGGAGCAGTACTTC. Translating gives CASSPLAGRGWEQYF.